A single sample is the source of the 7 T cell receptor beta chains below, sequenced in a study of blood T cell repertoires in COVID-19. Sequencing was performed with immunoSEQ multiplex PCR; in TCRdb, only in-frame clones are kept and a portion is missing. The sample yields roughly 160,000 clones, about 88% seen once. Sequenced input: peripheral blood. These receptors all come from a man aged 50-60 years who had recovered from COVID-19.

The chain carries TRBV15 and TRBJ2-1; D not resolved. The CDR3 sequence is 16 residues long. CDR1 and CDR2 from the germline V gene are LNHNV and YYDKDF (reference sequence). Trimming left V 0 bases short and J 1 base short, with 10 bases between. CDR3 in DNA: TGTGCCACCAGCAGAGATCTCCAGAGGTCCTACAATGAGCAGTTCTTC. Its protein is CATSRDLQRSYNEQFF.

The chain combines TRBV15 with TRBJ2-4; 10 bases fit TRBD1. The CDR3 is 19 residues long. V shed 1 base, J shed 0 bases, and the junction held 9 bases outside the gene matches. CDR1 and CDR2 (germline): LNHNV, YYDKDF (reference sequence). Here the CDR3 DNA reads TGTGCCACCAGCAGAGGAGTACGACAGGGGGCACTAGCCAAAAACATTCAGTACTTC. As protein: CATSRGVRQGALAKNIQYF.

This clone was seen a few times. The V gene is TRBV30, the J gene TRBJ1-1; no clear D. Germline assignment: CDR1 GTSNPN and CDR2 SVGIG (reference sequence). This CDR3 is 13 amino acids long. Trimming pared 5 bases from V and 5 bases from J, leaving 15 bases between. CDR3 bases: TGTGCCTGGTCCCCGACCGGGATAACTGAAGCTTTCTTT. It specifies CAWSPTGITEAFF. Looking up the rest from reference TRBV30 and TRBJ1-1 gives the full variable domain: SQTIHQWPATLVQPVGSPLSLECTVEGTSNPNLYWYRQAAGRGLQLLFYSVGIGQISSEVPQNLSASRPQDRQFILSSKKLLLSDSGFYLCAWSPTGITEAFFGQGTRLTVV.

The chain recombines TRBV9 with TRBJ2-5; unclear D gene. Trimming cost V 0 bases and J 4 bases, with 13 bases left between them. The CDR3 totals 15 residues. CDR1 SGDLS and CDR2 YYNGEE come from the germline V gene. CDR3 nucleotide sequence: TGTGCCAGCAGCGTAGGGAGTCTACAAAGAGAGACCCAGTACTTC. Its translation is CASSVGSLQRETQYF.

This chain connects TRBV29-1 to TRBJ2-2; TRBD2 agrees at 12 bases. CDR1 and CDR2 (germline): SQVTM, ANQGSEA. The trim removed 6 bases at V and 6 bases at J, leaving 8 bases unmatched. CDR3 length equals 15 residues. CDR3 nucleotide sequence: TGCAGCGTAGATCTAGCGGGAGGGCGAGCCGGGGAGCTGTTTTTT. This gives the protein CSVDLAGGRAGELFF.

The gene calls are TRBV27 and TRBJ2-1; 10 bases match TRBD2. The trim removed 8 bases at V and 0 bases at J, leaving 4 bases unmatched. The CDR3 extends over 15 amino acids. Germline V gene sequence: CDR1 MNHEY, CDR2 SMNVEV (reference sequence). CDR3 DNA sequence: TGTGCCAGCGGCGAGCGGGGGGGCTCCTACAATGAGCAGTTCTTC. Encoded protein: CASGERGGSYNEQFF.

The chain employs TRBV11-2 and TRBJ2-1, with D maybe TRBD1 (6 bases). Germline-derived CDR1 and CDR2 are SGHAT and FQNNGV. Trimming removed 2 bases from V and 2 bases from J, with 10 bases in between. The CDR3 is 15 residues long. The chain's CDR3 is CASSLYRAAYNEQFF. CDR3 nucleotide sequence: TGTGCCAGCAGCTTATACAGGGCAGCCTACAATGAGCAGTTCTTC.